A single sample gave rise to the 3 T cell receptor beta chains below, sequenced in a study of blood T cell repertoires in COVID-19. TCRdb's copy holds only in-frame clones and misses some; the assay was immunoSEQ multiplex PCR. Of fewer than 250,000 clones in the sample, 84% were seen once. The specimen was peripheral blood. These receptor sequences come from a man aged 50 to 59 with acute or convalescent COVID-19.

The chain joins TRBV5-1 to TRBJ2-7, with 9 bases lining up with TRBD1. The V gene end was trimmed by 0 bases and the J gene end by 3 bases; junction bases not matched to a gene: 7. CDR1 SGHRS and CDR2 YFSETQ come from the germline V gene. The CDR3 totals 16 residues. The CDR3 region is CASSLAGQGSGYEQYF. CDR3 sequence (DNA): TGCGCCAGCAGCTTGGCCGGACAGGGGTCGGGCTACGAGCAGTACTTC.

The genes are TRBV27 and TRBJ2-2; 13 bases map to TRBD2. The CDR3 runs to 17 residues. The V gene's germline CDR1 is MNHEY and CDR2 SMNVEV (reference sequence). Germline trimming cut 4 bases from V and 7 bases from J; bases unmatched to any gene: 9. CDR3 amino acids: CASSYRTSGSRFGELFF. Here the CDR3 DNA reads TGTGCCAGCAGTTACCGGACTAGCGGGAGCCGCTTCGGGGAGCTGTTTTTT.

This sequence joins TRBV11-1 and TRBJ2-7, with D perhaps matching TRBD2 (6 bases). V lost 5 bases to trimming and J lost 1 base, with 15 bases between them. The CDR3 spans 15 residues. Germline V gene lookup returns CDR1 SGHAT and CDR2 FQDESV (reference sequence). CDR3 bases: TGTGCCAGCAGCCTCGTTTTGGACTATTCCTACGAGCAGTACTTC. It translates to CASSLVLDYSYEQYF.